This T cell receptor (beta chain) was obtained from a study of cytomegalovirus exposure and HLA in healthy donors. Overall study findings and caveats: Fewer N-insertions than the 666-donor mean were reportedly shown by an Asian-associated ancestry cluster in a later analysis. A previous analysis found most TCR beta V segments productive roughly 87% or roughly 30% of the time.

CDR1 is SGHVS and CDR2 is FNYEAQ in the germline V gene. This CDR3 region has 13 residues. Trimming cost V 0 bases and J 11 bases, with 12 bases left between them. PCR involved 60 Vbeta and 13 Jbeta primers. Libraries were prepared by immunoSEQ multiplex PCR; TCRdb keeps only in-frame clonotypes and omits some of them. The repertoire has more than 65,000 clones, approximately 74% of them found once; the top ten carry 6.2%. Note on this clone: The target antigen is unknown.

Material: PBMCs. The chain carries TRBV7-6 and TRBJ2-3; D might be TRBD2 (6 bases). This clonotype was obtained from a woman between 50 and 59 years old in good health and CMV-seropositive. The CDR3: CASSLAAEGGQYF. CDR3 nucleotides: TGTGCCAGCAGCTTAGCCGCGGAGGGCGGGCAGTATTTT.